The next 13 T cell receptor beta chains were all read from a single sample in a study of T-cell reconstitution after alpha-beta-depleted transplantation in children. Preparing the TCRbeta library involved the use of unique molecular identifiers. TCRdb independently ran MiXCR on the PCR reads; one entry per CDR3 protein. The sample shows over 120,000 distinct CDR3 sequences, more than 8% of them seen only once. Sample: PBMCs, mostly from graft donor cells, taken 180 days after TCRalphabeta/CD19-depleted stem cell transplant. The receptors originated from a female patient aged 2 to 10 who had a stem cell transplant for congenital amegakaryocytic thrombocytopenia, so the T cells may come from the graft donor.

There are a few counts of this clonotype. CDR3 protein: CSAPPGTPSSYEQYF. The DNA for the CDR3 is TGCAGTGCGCCCCCCGGGACCCCTAGCTCCTACGAGCAGTACTTC. V gene TRBV20-1 combines with J gene TRBJ2-7, with D perhaps assigned TRBD1 or TRBD2 (5 bases each). Germline CDR1 reads DFQATT; CDR2 reads SNEGSKA (reference sequence). V dropped 6 bases and J dropped 0 bases, with 18 bases sitting between them. The CDR3 is 15 amino acids.

Remarks on this clonotype: This may come from a read error, since a much larger clone is one base off. The genes are TRBV7-2 and TRBJ2-7, with D possibly TRBD2 on 5 matching bases. Germline assignment: CDR1 SGHTA and CDR2 FQGNSA. The ends were cut back, 2 bases at V and 5 bases at J, with 13 bases in the middle. The CDR3 is 14 amino acids. CDR3 sequence: CASSLLRAGNEQYF. Written as DNA, the CDR3 is TGTGCCAGCAGCTTACTACGGGCCGGGAACGAGCAGTACTTC. Filled out from reference TRBV7-2 and TRBJ2-7, the complete variable domain reads GAGVSQSPSNKVTEKGKDVELRCDPISGHTALYWYRQSLGQGLEFLIYFQGNSAPDKSGLPSDRFSAERTGGSVSTLTIQRTQQEDSAVYLCASSLLRAGNEQYFGPGTRLTVT.

In its sample, this clonotype was seen a few times. The rearrangement links TRBV19 to TRBJ1-5; possible D gene TRBD1, 6 bases. V was shortened by 2 bases and J by 0 bases, with 11 bases between the two germline ends. Germline V gives CDR1 LNHDA, CDR2 SQIVND (reference sequence). This CDR3 has 16 amino acids. The CDR3 region is CASSIRTAYSNQPQHF. Here the CDR3 DNA reads TGTGCCAGTAGTATAAGGACAGCATATAGCAATCAGCCCCAGCATTTT.

This clonotype was seen repeatedly, ten times or more. The rearrangement uses TRBV18 and TRBJ2-7, with 15 bases lining up with TRBD2. The junction had 5 bases not matched to a gene; V was cut back by 3 bases and J by 5 bases. CDR1 and CDR2 (germline): KGHSH, LQKENI. CDR3 length: 16 residues. CDR3 DNA: TGTGCCAGCTCACCTAGGGGACTAGCGGGAGGAAACGAGCAGTACTTC. Translating it yields CASSPRGLAGGNEQYF. The variable domain in full, with the rest retrieved from reference TRBV18 and TRBJ2-7, is NAGVMQNPRHLVRRRGQEARLRCSPMKGHSHVYWYRQLPEEGLKFMVYLQKENIIDESGMPKERFSAEFPKEGPSILRIQQVVRGDSAAYFCASSPRGLAGGNEQYFGPGTRLTVT.

This clonotype was detected only a few times. Here the CDR3 DNA reads TGTGCCACCAGCAGAGATCGAAGGAGGGAGCAGCCCCAGCATTTT. Encoded protein: CATSRDRRREQPQHF. The genes are TRBV15 and TRBJ1-5; no definite D call. Germline V gives CDR1 LNHNV, CDR2 YYDKDF (reference sequence). V gave up 0 bases and J gave up 7 bases, with 13 bases separating them. The CDR3 extends over 15 amino acids. The whole variable domain, filled in from reference TRBV15 and TRBJ1-5, reads DAMVIQNPRYQVTQFGKPVTLSCSQTLNHNVMYWYQQKSSQAPKLLFHYYDKDFNNEADTPDNFQSRRPNTSFCFLDIRSPGLGDTAMYLCATSRDRRREQPQHFGDGTRLSIL.

J is TRBJ1-1 and V is TRBV5-6, with D unclear. CDR1 SGHDT and CDR2 YYEEEE come from the germline V gene. The CDR3 runs to 12 residues. Trimming removed 2 bases from V and 8 bases from J, with 10 bases in between. The CDR3 DNA follows: TGTGCCAGCAGCTTTGGGAGGTTGGAAGCTTTCTTT. It codes for CASSFGRLEAFF.

Only a few counts were recorded for this clonotype. This chain connects TRBV20-1 to TRBJ2-3; weak D call: TRBD1 (5 bases). V was shortened by 0 bases and J by 2 bases, with 12 bases between the two germline ends. From germline, CDR1 is DFQATT and CDR2 SNEGSKA (reference sequence). The CDR3 sequence is 15 residues long. The CDR3 sequence: CSARDVRVNTDTQYF. The CDR3 nucleotides read TGCAGTGCTAGAGATGTCAGGGTTAACACAGATACGCAGTATTTT.

This clonotype has more than one count but fewer than ten. The chain carries TRBV19 and TRBJ1-1; D possibly corresponds to TRBD1 (6 bases). V was cut by 5 bases and J by 7 bases, with 26 bases left in between. The CDR3 is 17 residues long. Germline lookup yields CDR1 LNHDA and CDR2 SQIVND (reference sequence). This chain's CDR3 is CASSSLTGIVLTDEAFF. The CDR3 DNA reads as TGTGCCAGTAGTTCACTAACAGGGATAGTCCTTACTGATGAAGCTTTCTTT.

This rearrangement joins TRBV7-8 to TRBJ1-5; D might be TRBD1 (5 bases). The CDR3 runs to 16 residues. CDR1 SGHVS and CDR2 FQNEAQ come from the germline V gene. Deletions cut 0 bases from V and 12 bases from J, with 21 bases between. The CDR3 DNA follows: TGTGCCAGCAGCTTAGCAGGGGACGGGCCAGGGCGTAACCAGCATTTT. This translates into CASSLAGDGPGRNQHF.

The chain is built from TRBV20-1 and TRBJ1-1; 9 bases map to TRBD1. This CDR3 region has 16 residues. V was clipped by 5 bases and J by 1 base; unmatched bases: 11. CDR1 and CDR2 (germline): DFQATT, SNEGSKA (reference sequence). Here the CDR3 reads CSAGGRKTGGNTEAFF. The CDR3 DNA reads as TGCAGTGCTGGGGGACGAAAGACAGGGGGGAACACTGAAGCTTTCTTT.

In this sample, this clonotype turned up a few times. The chain uses TRBV7-9 and TRBJ1-1; D is perhaps TRBD1 (6 bases). CDR1 is SEHNR, CDR2 FQNEAQ, per germline (reference sequence). Trimming shortened V by 5 bases and J by 4 bases, and 14 bases separated the two germline ends. The CDR3 totals 14 residues. The CDR3 loop reads CASSPTTGPTEAFF. CDR3 nucleotides: TGTGCCAGCAGCCCAACTACAGGGCCCACTGAAGCTTTCTTT.

The sample holds a few counts of this clonotype. The chain recombines TRBV4-1 with TRBJ1-5, with a possible D match to TRBD1 (6 bases). V was clipped by 3 bases and J by 4 bases, with 13 bases between them. The V gene's germline CDR1 is MGHRA and CDR2 YSYEKL. The CDR3 runs 15 residues. The CDR3 is CASSHLGGPNQPQHF. CDR3 bases: TGCGCCAGCAGCCACCTAGGGGGGCCGAATCAGCCCCAGCATTTT.

This chain uses TRBV28 with TRBJ2-6; weak D call: TRBD1 (5 bases). This CDR3 is 19 amino acids long. Germline CDR1 and CDR2: MDHEN and SYDVKM. V lost 5 bases and J lost 0, with 20 bases in between. CDR3 protein: CASSPVRQWKYSGANVLTF. The CDR3, as DNA: TGTGCCAGCAGTCCGGTAAGACAGTGGAAATACTCTGGGGCCAACGTCCTGACTTTC.